These 16 T cell receptor beta chains originate from one sample sequenced in a study of blood T cell repertoires in COVID-19. Clones were read by immunoSEQ multiplex PCR, and TCRdb kept only the in-frame ones, dropping some. The sample yields some 250,000 clones, approximately 80% seen once. Sequenced input: peripheral blood. The receptor source for this set is a woman aged 18-35 years with acute or convalescent COVID-19.

The chain links TRBV5-1 to TRBJ2-5; D might be TRBD2 (6 bases). V gave up 5 bases and J gave up 5 bases, with 13 bases separating them. This CDR3 has 13 residues. In germline, CDR1 is SGHRS, CDR2 YFSETQ. The CDR3 DNA is TGCGCCAGCAGGCCGGGAGCACTTGAGACCCAGTACTTC. It yields the protein CASRPGALETQYF.

V and J are TRBV28 and TRBJ2-2; D is uncertain. The CDR3 consists of 12 residues. V lost 11 bases to trimming and J lost 8 bases, with 15 bases between them. Germline CDR1 MDHEN, CDR2 SYDVKM. Written as DNA, the CDR3 is TGTGCCGGTGATCTTCCGACTGGGGAGCTGTTTTTT. It specifies CAGDLPTGELFF.

This clone turned up a few times. The rearrangement uses TRBV5-1 and TRBJ1-1; possible D gene TRBD1, 5 bases. In germline, CDR1 is SGHRS, CDR2 YFSETQ. The CDR3 extends over 17 amino acids. V was cut by 6 bases and J by 1 base, with 22 bases left in between. In DNA, the CDR3 is TGCGCCAGCACCATTGGGGGGATGGGGACTCAGAACACTGAAGCTTTCTTT. It encodes CASTIGGMGTQNTEAFF.

This clone was detected only a few times. The V call is TRBV4-3, the J call TRBJ2-5; 7 nucleotides match TRBD2. The CDR3 runs 17 residues. V lost 1 base, J lost 5 bases, and 13 bases stayed unmatched. From germline, CDR1 is LGHNA and CDR2 YSLEER. Here the CDR3 reads CASSQGLGAGERETQYF. The CDR3 nucleotides read TGCGCCAGCAGCCAAGGGCTTGGTGCGGGAGAACGGGAGACCCAGTACTTC.

This chain connects TRBV6-2 or TRBV6-3 to TRBJ1-4; 9 positions match TRBD1. The germline CDR1 and CDR2 sequences are MNHEY and SVGEGT. J lost 7 bases, V lost 5 bases, and 14 bases had no gene match. The CDR3 extends over 17 amino acids. The CDR3 DNA follows: TGTGCCAGCAGTAAGACAGGGGGAAATTGGGAGGCTGAAAAACTGTTTTTT. This sequence encodes CASSKTGGNWEAEKLFF.

The chain uses TRBV5-6 and TRBJ2-3, with TRBD2 matching 8 bases. The CDR3 is 15 residues long. CDR1 SGHDT and CDR2 YYEEEE come from the germline V gene. Unmatched junction bases numbered 8, after V lost 2 bases and J lost 6 bases. The CDR3 DNA reads as TGTGCCAGCAGCTTTGGTCGCGGGAGGACGGATACGCAGTATTTT. Translation gives CASSFGRGRTDTQYF.

Concerning this clone itself: Mismatch with germline at one junction end may stem from a read error. The CDR3 loop reads CAISRVEKLFF. The CDR3 DNA reads TGTGCCATCAGCCGTGTAGAAAAACTGTTTTTT. The genes are TRBV7-9 and TRBJ1-4; the D is unclear. The germline CDR1 and CDR2 sequences are SEHNR and FQNEAQ (reference sequence). CDR3 size: 11 residues.

CDR3 amino acids: CASSYSWDRVHEQYF. DNA of the CDR3: TGTGCCAGCAGTTACTCTTGGGACAGGGTCCACGAGCAGTACTTC. The chain links TRBV6-5 to TRBJ2-7; 9 nucleotides agree with TRBD1. Losses at the gene ends were 0 bases for V and 5 bases for J; bases not matched to a gene: 5. CDR3 size: 15 residues. Germline CDR1 is MNHEY and CDR2 is SVGAGI.

The rearrangement uses TRBV7-2 and TRBJ1-2; the match to TRBD1 covers 9 bases. The CDR3 has 14 amino acids. CDR1 and CDR2 from the germline V gene are SGHTA and FQGNSA. The J segment lost 8 bases and the V segment lost 4 bases, leaving 8 bases of the junction unmatched. The CDR3 reads CASSSRDRVRGYTF. The CDR3 DNA sequence: TGTGCCAGCAGCTCCAGGGACAGGGTGAGAGGCTACACCTTC.

The genes are TRBV18 and TRBJ1-2, with D possibly TRBD1 on 5 matching bases. Germline CDR1 and CDR2: KGHSH and LQKENI. V dropped 2 bases and J dropped 4 bases, with 14 bases sitting between them. There are 15 residues in the CDR3. CDR3 residues: CASSPEWAGSYGYTF. The CDR3, as DNA: TGTGCCAGCTCACCAGAATGGGCAGGGTCCTATGGCTACACCTTC.

The genes are TRBV18 and TRBJ2-5; 9 bases align to TRBD1. The germline V gene has CDR1 KGHSH and CDR2 LQKENI. The CDR3 is 14 residues long. V lost 6 bases to trimming and J lost 4 bases; unmatched junction nucleotides: 6. In DNA, the CDR3 is TGTGCCAGCTCGCAGACAGGGGGTAGAGAGACCCAGTACTTC. Its translation: CASSQTGGRETQYF.

The rearrangement links TRBV19 to TRBJ1-1, with D uncertain. Germline lookup yields CDR1 LNHDA and CDR2 SQIVND (reference sequence). Trimming took off 2 bases at V and 1 base at J, with 11 bases between the two ends. The CDR3 length is 15 residues. CDR3 coding DNA: TGTGCCAGTAGTATAAACTACCGGGGGAACACTGAAGCTTTCTTT. Its translation: CASSINYRGNTEAFF.

This chain connects TRBV7-9 to TRBJ1-2; 9 nucleotides match TRBD1. V was pared by 5 bases and J by 6 bases, with 4 bases of the junction left unmatched. The CDR3 is made up of 13 amino acids. Germline CDR1 and CDR2: SEHNR and FQNEAQ (reference sequence). The CDR3 loop reads CASSQTGGDGYTF. Written as DNA, the CDR3 is TGTGCCAGCAGCCAGACAGGGGGAGATGGCTACACCTTC. Variable domain in full (rest from reference TRBV7-9 and TRBJ1-2): DTGVSQNPRHKITKRGQNVTFRCDPISEHNRLYWYRQTLGQGPEFLTYFQNEAQLEKSRLLSDRFSAERPKGSFSTLEIQRTEQGDSAMYLCASSQTGGDGYTFGSGTRLTVV.

The chain links TRBV15 to TRBJ1-2; D gene ambiguous. The germline V gene has CDR1 LNHNV and CDR2 YYDKDF (reference sequence). V lost 5 bases and J lost 2, with 9 bases in between. The CDR3 has 13 amino acids. This CDR3 is CATSLDGNYGYTF. Here the CDR3 DNA reads TGTGCCACCAGCCTCGACGGGAACTATGGCTACACCTTC.

The V call is TRBV4-3, the J call TRBJ2-3; TRBD2 might be the D (5 bases). The length of the CDR3 is 16 residues. CDR1 and CDR2 from the germline V gene are LGHNA and YSLEER. Trimming cost V 0 bases and J 3 bases, with 13 bases left between them. The CDR3 region is CASSQDSVAETDTQYF. DNA for the CDR3: TGCGCCAGCAGCCAAGATAGCGTCGCGGAGACAGATACGCAGTATTTT.

The chain employs TRBV5-1 and TRBJ2-1; 10 bases map to TRBD2. The V segment lost 2 bases and the J segment 7 bases; nucleotides outside the gene matches: 6. In germline, CDR1 is SGHRS, CDR2 YFSETQ. The CDR3 runs 15 residues. This CDR3 reads CASSFTSGVGNEQFF. DNA for the CDR3: TGCGCCAGCAGCTTTACTAGCGGGGTAGGAAATGAGCAGTTCTTC.